This T cell receptor (beta chain) was sequenced in a study of CD8 T cells in ankylosing spondylitis. The table lists this clonotype with a few counts. Its target is unknown. Per the germline V gene, CDR1 is WNHNN and CDR2 is SYGVQD (reference sequence). Unmatched junction bases numbered 6, after V lost 3 bases and J lost 7 bases. This CDR3 has 16 residues. Study observations and caveats: For ankylosing spondylitis blood, a TCR beta motif of 7 to 9 highly homologous variants appeared characteristic. As reported, disease-linked clones showed significant enrichment in matched ankylosing spondylitis synovial fluid.

TCRdb reprocessed the 5' RACE reads via MiXCR and lists one record per CDR3 protein. The table lists about 240,000 distinct CDR3 sequences, about 9.1% of them singletons. Material: blood, either unsorted or a sorted T cell fraction (not recorded which). This TCR was sampled from a male donor with ankylosing spondylitis or in good health (not recorded which). The chain uses TRBV10-1 and TRBJ2-1; 13 positions match TRBD2. In DNA form, the CDR3 reads TGCGCCAGCAGTGAACGACTAGCGGGAGGTCGTAATGAGCAGTTCTTC. Its translation: CASSERLAGGRNEQFF.